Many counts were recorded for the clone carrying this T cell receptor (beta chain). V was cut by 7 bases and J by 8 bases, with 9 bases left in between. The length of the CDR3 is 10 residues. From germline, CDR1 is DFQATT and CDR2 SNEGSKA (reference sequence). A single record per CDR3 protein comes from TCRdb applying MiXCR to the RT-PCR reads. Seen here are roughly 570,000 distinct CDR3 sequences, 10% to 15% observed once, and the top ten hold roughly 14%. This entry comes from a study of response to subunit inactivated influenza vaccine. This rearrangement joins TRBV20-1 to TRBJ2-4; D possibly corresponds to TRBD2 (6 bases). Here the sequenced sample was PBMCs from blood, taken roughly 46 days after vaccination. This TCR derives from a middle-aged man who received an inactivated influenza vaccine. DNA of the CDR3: TGCAGTGTCCTAGCGCACATTCAGTACTTC. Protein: CSVLAHIQYF.